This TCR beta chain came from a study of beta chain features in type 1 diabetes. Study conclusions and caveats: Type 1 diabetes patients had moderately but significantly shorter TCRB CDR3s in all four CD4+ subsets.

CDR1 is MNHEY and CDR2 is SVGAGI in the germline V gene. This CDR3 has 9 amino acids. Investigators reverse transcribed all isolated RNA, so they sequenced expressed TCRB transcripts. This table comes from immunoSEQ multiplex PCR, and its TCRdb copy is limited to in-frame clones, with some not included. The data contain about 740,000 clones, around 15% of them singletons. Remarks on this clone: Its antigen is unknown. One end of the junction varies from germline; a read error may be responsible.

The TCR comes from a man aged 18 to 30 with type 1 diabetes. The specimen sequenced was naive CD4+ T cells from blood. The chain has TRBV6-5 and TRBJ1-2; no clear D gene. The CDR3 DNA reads TGTGCCAGCAGTTACGCGGCAGGATTC. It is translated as CASSYAAGF.